These 4 T cell receptor beta chains came from one sample sequenced in a study of radiotherapy plus CTLA-4 blockade in lung cancer. Clones were read by immunoSEQ multiplex PCR, and TCRdb kept only the in-frame ones, dropping some. The sample carries 100,000 to 150,000 clones, 78% recorded once. The sample was peripheral blood, taken from a patient treated with radiotherapy plus ipilimumab. These receptors were collected from a human donor with non-small cell lung cancer who had a partial response to radiotherapy plus ipilimumab.

This sequence joins TRBV7-2 and TRBJ2-1, with 7 positions matching TRBD2. J was trimmed by 5 bases and V by 5 bases; bases with no gene match: 15. The germline CDR1 and CDR2 sequences are SGHTA and FQGNSA. The CDR3 has 17 residues. The CDR3 DNA is TGTGCCAGCAGCCCCCCCGGGGGGATTGGGTACAACAATGAGCAGTTCTTC. This encodes CASSPPGGIGYNNEQFF.

J is TRBJ2-1 and V is TRBV4-1, with 12 bases aligning to TRBD2. Germline CDR1 is MGHRA and CDR2 is YSYEKL. The CDR3 extends over 17 amino acids. The V segment lost 4 bases and the J segment 4 bases; nucleotides outside the gene matches: 8. The chain's CDR3 is CASSRETGTSGYNEQFF. For the CDR3, the DNA is TGCGCCAGCAGCCGTGAGACCGGGACTAGCGGGTACAATGAGCAGTTCTTC.

The genes are TRBV28 and TRBJ1-6, with a tentative D call TRBD1 (6 bases). CDR1 is MDHEN and CDR2 is SYDVKM in the germline V gene. CDR3 length: 15 residues. V shed 4 bases and J shed 7 bases, with 14 bases lying between them. CDR3 nucleotides: TGTGCCAGCAGTTCCAACCAGGGGCGGAATTCACCCCTCCACTTT. Its protein is CASSSNQGRNSPLHF.

J is TRBJ2-7 and V is TRBV2; a possible D gene is TRBD2 (5 bases). The CDR3 totals 15 residues. Per the germline V gene, CDR1 is SNHLY and CDR2 is FYNNEI. V was shortened by 0 bases and J by 4 bases, with 13 bases between the two germline ends. The CDR3 here is CASSEALPAAYEQYV. The CDR3 coding sequence is TGTGCCAGCAGTGAAGCGCTTCCAGCGGCGTACGAGCAGTACGTC.